This T cell receptor (beta chain) was identified in a study of T cell changes during pregnancy in multiple sclerosis. CDR1 is MDHEN and CDR2 is SYDVKM in the germline V gene. The junction had 5 bases not matched to a gene; V was cut back by 7 bases and J by 3 bases. The CDR3 has 14 amino acids. Libraries were prepared by immunoSEQ multiplex PCR; TCRdb keeps only in-frame clonotypes and omits some of them. The data show 25,000 or so clones, around nine tenths seen once. The source is a female donor in good health, enrolled as a control in a pregnancy study. The source was CD4+ T cells from peripheral blood mononuclear cells, collected in the first trimester of pregnancy. The chain joins TRBV28 to TRBJ2-1; TRBD2 agrees at 8 bases. CDR3 region: CASNSGSIYNEQFF. The CDR3 bases are TGTGCCAGCAACAGCGGGAGCATCTACAATGAGCAGTTCTTC. Variable domain in full (rest from reference TRBV28 and TRBJ2-1): DVKVTQSSRYLVKRTGEKVFLECVQDMDHENMFWYRQDPGLGLRLIYFSYDVKMKEKGDIPEGYSVSREKKERFSLILESASTNQTSMYLCASNSGSIYNEQFFGPGTRLTVL.